The 29 T cell receptor beta chains below all came from one sample that was sequenced in a study of blood T cell repertoires in COVID-19 (dated by TCRdb to between 2020 and 2021). The method behind the library was the immunoSEQ multiplex PCR assay. The source is immuneACCESS, and TCRdb retained only in-frame sequences with V and J called. Part of the clones is not carried over; for the studies checked, unresolved V genes explain less than half of this, and the remainder is unexplained. Here the sample has under 300,000 clones; 70% to 90% occur a single time. The ten largest clones add up to approximately 11% of the sample. Sequenced input: peripheral blood. The receptors derive from a woman aged 70 to 79 with acute or convalescent COVID-19.

The chain joins TRBV3-1 (or the pseudogene TRBV3-2) to TRBJ1-1; the match to TRBD1 covers 9 bases. The CDR3 consists of 14 residues. V was clipped by 6 bases and J by 5 bases; unmatched bases: 7. From germline, CDR1 is LGHDT and CDR2 YNNKEL (reference sequence). The CDR3, as DNA: TGTGCCAGCAGTACAGGGGGCTTAATTACTGAAGCTTTCTTT. Residues: CASSTGGLITEAFF.

J is TRBJ2-7 and V is TRBV4-2; D gene unclear. This CDR3 has 14 residues. Trimming pared 0 bases from V and 4 bases from J, leaving 10 bases between. In germline, CDR1 is LGHNA, CDR2 YNFKEQ. In DNA form, the CDR3 reads TGTGCCAGCAGCCAAGAAATCCGAGCGTACGAGCAGTACTTC. It codes for CASSQEIRAYEQYF.

The V gene is TRBV5-8, the J gene TRBJ2-7; possible D gene TRBD1, 5 bases. CDR3 length: 16 residues. Looked up from germline, CDR1 is SGHTS and CDR2 is YDEGEE. Trimming removed 4 bases from V and 1 base from J, with 18 bases in between. The CDR3 DNA reads TGTGCCAGCAGCACCTCTTGGGCAGGGTCTTCCTACGAGCAGTACTTC. Protein sequence: CASSTSWAGSSYEQYF.

This clone occurred once. The J gene is TRBJ1-1, the V gene TRBV4-1, with D possibly TRBD1 on 5 matching bases. The CDR3 is 17 amino acids. The V end was cut by 1 base, the J end by 10 bases, with 25 bases between. CDR1 and CDR2 (germline): MGHRA, YSYEKL. DNA for the CDR3: TGCGCCAGCAGCCAAGTCTGGAGTGGTCAGCGGGGCCCCGGAGCTTTCTTT. Its translation: CASSQVWSGQRGPGAFF.

This clone was recorded once. This rearrangement joins TRBV2 to TRBJ1-5, with 10 positions matching TRBD1. This CDR3 contains 15 residues. Germline CDR1 reads SNHLY; CDR2 reads FYNNEI. Trimming removed 4 bases from V and 7 bases from J; junction bases left unmatched: 7. For the CDR3, the DNA is TGTGCCAGCAGTGGAGACAGGGGGCATGGGCAGCCCCAGCATTTT. It yields the protein CASSGDRGHGQPQHF. The full variable domain, in which reference TRBV2 and TRBJ1-5 provide the parts outside the CDR3, is EPEVTQTPSHQVTQMGQEVILRCVPISNHLYFYWYRQILGQKVEFLVSFYNNEISEKSEIFDDQFSVERPDGSNFTLKIRSTKLEDSAMYFCASSGDRGHGQPQHFGDGTRLSIL.

The V and J genes are TRBV6-1 and TRBJ2-7; 10 bases match TRBD2. The CDR3 is 15 amino acids. With V trimmed by 3 bases and J by 0 bases, 2 bases remained unmatched. Germline CDR1 MNHNS, CDR2 SASEGT. This chain's CDR3 is CASSDQRGGSYEQYF. CDR3 DNA: TGTGCCAGCAGTGACCAGCGGGGGGGCTCCTACGAGCAGTACTTC.

This chain's CDR3 is CASSLLRRGLSGNTIYF. The CDR3 DNA follows: TGTGCCAGCAGCCTCCTAAGAAGGGGGCTCTCTGGAAACACCATATATTTT. The chain has TRBV14 and TRBJ1-3; 7 positions match TRBD1. CDR3 length equals 17 residues. CDR1 SGHDN and CDR2 FVKESK come from the germline V gene. The V and J ends lost 4 bases and 0 bases, in that order; junction bases with no gene match: 9.

The chain has TRBV27 and TRBJ1-3, with D uncertain. Deletions cut 2 bases from V and 3 bases from J, with 14 bases between. CDR1 is MNHEY, CDR2 SMNVEV, per germline (reference sequence). The CDR3 loop spans 16 amino acids. The CDR3 DNA sequence: TGTGCCAGCAGTTTAGTACCTCCGGGTGTTGGAAACACCATATATTTT. Translating gives CASSLVPPGVGNTIYF.

This clone was found once. The gene calls are TRBV5-1 and TRBJ2-5; possibly TRBD1 for D (5 bases). The CDR3 is 14 residues long. CDR1 SGHRS and CDR2 YFSETQ come from the germline V gene. V was pared by 0 bases and J by 1 base, with 7 bases between. CDR3 nucleotide sequence: TGCGCCAGCAGCTTGGAACAGGTCCAAGAGACCCAGTACTTC. Its protein is CASSLEQVQETQYF.

V usage is TRBV12-3 or TRBV12-4 and J usage is TRBJ1-1; a possible D gene is TRBD1 (5 bases). Trimming stripped 1 base from V and 10 bases from J, with 13 bases between. This CDR3 comprises 13 residues. The DNA for the CDR3 is TGTGCCAGCAGTTTAGGGCAGGGTAAGCGAGCTTTCTTT. Residues: CASSLGQGKRAFF.

This chain joins TRBV19 and TRBJ1-4, with D perhaps matching TRBD1 (6 bases). CDR1 and CDR2 from the germline V gene are LNHDA and SQIVND (reference sequence). The CDR3 loop spans 16 amino acids. V was clipped by 3 bases and J by 1 base, with 12 bases between them. For the CDR3, the DNA is TGTGCCAGTAGTATGGGGGGGACAAGAACTAATGAAAAACTGTTTTTT. It codes for CASSMGGTRTNEKLFF.

CDR3 in DNA: TGCGCCAGCAGCTTGGGAGCTCCCAGGGGCGGCACTGAAGCTTTCTTT. It codes for CASSLGAPRGGTEAFF. The V and J genes are TRBV5-1 and TRBJ1-1; D may be TRBD1 (6 bases). The CDR3 runs to 16 residues. CDR1 is SGHRS and CDR2 is YFSETQ in the germline V gene. The V gene lost 0 bases and the J gene lost 4 bases, with 16 bases spanning the gap.

V usage is TRBV27 and J usage is TRBJ1-5; the D is unclear. The CDR3 loop spans 15 amino acids. Germline-derived CDR1 and CDR2 are MNHEY and SMNVEV (reference sequence). V lost 5 bases and J 0 bases, leaving 11 bases between the germline ends. The CDR3 loop reads CASSATTVSNQPQHF. The DNA of the CDR3 is TGTGCCAGCAGTGCCACCACAGTTAGCAATCAGCCCCAGCATTTT.

The chain has TRBV13 and TRBJ1-3; D ambiguous. Trimming pared 4 bases from V and 3 bases from J, leaving 10 bases between. The CDR3 length is 14 residues. Germline CDR1 reads PRHDT; CDR2 reads FYEKMQ (reference sequence). The chain's CDR3 is CASSSKSSGNTIYF. The DNA of the CDR3 is TGTGCCAGCAGCTCCAAATCGAGTGGAAACACCATATATTTT.

This clone was observed once. The V call is TRBV18, the J call TRBJ2-7; D is unclear. Trimming pared 4 bases from V and 2 bases from J, leaving 12 bases between. CDR1 is KGHSH and CDR2 is LQKENI in the germline V gene. CDR3 length: 14 amino acids. CDR3 coding DNA: TGTGCCAGCTCACATTTTGGGCCGCCCTACGAGCAGTACTTC. Its translation is CASSHFGPPYEQYF.

For this clone: This same CDR3 is encoded by further DNA sequences in the sample. The chain combines TRBV6-1 with TRBJ1-2; D may be TRBD1 (6 bases). Trimming cost V 0 bases and J 4 bases, with 6 bases left between them. The length of the CDR3 is 13 residues. Germline V lookup: CDR1 MNHNS, CDR2 SASEGT. CDR3 in DNA: TGTGCCAGCAGTGAAGCAGGGGGCTATGGCTACACCTTC. This gives the protein CASSEAGGYGYTF.

V gene TRBV5-1 combines with J gene TRBJ2-5, with 11 bases that match TRBD1. The CDR3 has 16 amino acids. CDR1 and CDR2 from the germline V gene are SGHRS and YFSETQ. J was trimmed by 5 bases and V by 6 bases; bases with no gene match: 12. Written as DNA, the CDR3 is TGCGCCAGCACCAGAACCGGGACAGGGGGTAGGGAGACCCAGTACTTC. Protein product: CASTRTGTGGRETQYF.

V is TRBV4-1 and J is TRBJ2-5; TRBD2 might be the D (8 bases). V was clipped by 2 bases and J by 0 bases, with 16 bases between them. The CDR3 is 17 amino acids. Germline loops: CDR1 MGHRA, CDR2 YSYEKL. CDR3 loop: CASSQMSGGTDQETQYF. Written as DNA, the CDR3 is TGCGCCAGCAGCCAAATGTCGGGGGGGACAGACCAAGAGACCCAGTACTTC.

The CDR3 coding sequence is TGTGCCAGCAGCCACCGTGGACAGGGGGTCCAGCCCCAGCATTTT. It yields the protein CASSHRGQGVQPQHF. This chain links TRBV16 with TRBJ1-5; 10 bases align to TRBD1. Germline CDR1 KGHSY, CDR2 FQNENV. CDR3 size: 15 residues. After removal of 3 bases from V and 7 bases from J, the junction contained 6 bases not matched to a gene.

The V and J genes are TRBV18 and TRBJ1-2; TRBD1 matches at 10 bases. This CDR3 is 13 amino acids long. The germline gives CDR1 KGHSH, CDR2 LQKENI. Trimming took 5 bases from V and 7 from J; bases not matched to a gene: 4. CDR3 in DNA: TGTGCCAGCTCATCCGGGACAGGGGCTGGCTACACCTTC. Encoded protein: CASSSGTGAGYTF.

This clone showed up just once. This chain joins TRBV9 and TRBJ1-2; TRBD1 matches at 9 bases. CDR3 length: 15 residues. Germline assignment: CDR1 SGDLS and CDR2 YYNGEE. Trimming removed 5 bases from V and 3 bases from J; junction bases left unmatched: 8. The CDR3 here is CASREDRGPDYGYTF. As DNA, the CDR3 is TGTGCCAGCAGAGAGGACAGGGGCCCTGACTATGGCTACACCTTC.

The chain couples TRBV5-1 to TRBJ1-1; D gene unclear. V gave up 0 bases and J gave up 8 bases, with 11 bases separating them. The CDR3 length is 13 residues. In germline, CDR1 is SGHRS, CDR2 YFSETQ. This chain's CDR3 is CASSLAPGGEAFF. For the CDR3, the DNA is TGCGCCAGCAGCTTGGCCCCGGGTGGGGAAGCTTTCTTT.

The chain uses TRBV19 and TRBJ2-5, with D maybe TRBD1 (6 bases). Per germline, CDR1 LNHDA and CDR2 SQIVND (reference sequence). V was trimmed by 5 bases and J by 1 base, leaving 17 bases between them. This CDR3 has 16 residues. Here the CDR3 reads CASSRLTGVPQETQYF. CDR3 DNA sequence: TGTGCCAGTAGTCGTCTGACAGGAGTCCCCCAAGAGACCCAGTACTTC.

V gene TRBV9 combines with J gene TRBJ1-1; TRBD1 is a possible D gene (6 bases). This CDR3 has 16 amino acids. From germline, CDR1 is SGDLS and CDR2 YYNGEE. Trimming pared 3 bases from V and 1 base from J, leaving 16 bases between. As DNA, the CDR3 is TGTGCCAGCAGCGCCGAGGGGGGGGCGCGGAACACTGAAGCTTTCTTT. It yields the protein CASSAEGGARNTEAFF.

V and J are TRBV5-1 and TRBJ2-3; D is unresolved. Germline CDR1 SGHRS, CDR2 YFSETQ. The CDR3 has 14 amino acids. The V end was cut by 6 bases, the J end by 4 bases, with 15 bases between. CDR3: CASTRNRPSDTQYF. The CDR3 nucleotides are TGCGCCAGCACGCGGAATAGACCATCAGATACGCAGTATTTT.

This chain connects TRBV5-4 to TRBJ1-2, with D uncertain. V lost 1 base and J lost 3, with 10 bases in between. The CDR3 totals 14 residues. Germline V gene sequence: CDR1 SGHNT, CDR2 YYREEE (reference sequence). CDR3: CASSLNVRYYGYTF. CDR3 nucleotide sequence: TGTGCCAGCAGCTTGAATGTGAGGTACTATGGCTACACCTTC.

The gene calls are TRBV7-2 and TRBJ2-2; the D gene is possibly TRBD1 (6 bases). The V gene lost 5 bases and the J gene lost 3 bases, with 10 bases spanning the gap. This CDR3 spans 14 amino acids. Germline-derived CDR1 and CDR2 are SGHTA and FQGNSA. The CDR3 nucleotides read TGTGCCAGCAGCCGGGACACTGACACCGGGGAGCTGTTTTTT. It encodes CASSRDTDTGELFF.

V gene TRBV3-1 (or the pseudogene TRBV3-2) combines with J gene TRBJ1-2, with TRBD1 as a possible D gene (5 bases). Between the trimmed V and J ends, which lost 4 bases and 7 bases, there was a span of 13 bases. CDR1 LGHDT and CDR2 YNNKEL come from the germline V gene (reference sequence). This CDR3 has 13 amino acids. The DNA of the CDR3 is TGTGCCAGCAGCCTGCAGGGTGCAGGTGGCTACACCTTC. It specifies CASSLQGAGGYTF.

The CDR3: CASSSLGTGTFYEQYF. The CDR3 coding sequence is TGTGCCAGCAGTAGCCTGGGGACCGGGACTTTCTACGAGCAGTACTTC. This chain connects TRBV27 to TRBJ2-7; D possibly corresponds to TRBD2 (6 bases). The CDR3 runs to 16 residues. Trimming removed 5 bases from V and 3 bases from J, with 20 bases in between. The germline gives CDR1 MNHEY, CDR2 SMNVEV (reference sequence).